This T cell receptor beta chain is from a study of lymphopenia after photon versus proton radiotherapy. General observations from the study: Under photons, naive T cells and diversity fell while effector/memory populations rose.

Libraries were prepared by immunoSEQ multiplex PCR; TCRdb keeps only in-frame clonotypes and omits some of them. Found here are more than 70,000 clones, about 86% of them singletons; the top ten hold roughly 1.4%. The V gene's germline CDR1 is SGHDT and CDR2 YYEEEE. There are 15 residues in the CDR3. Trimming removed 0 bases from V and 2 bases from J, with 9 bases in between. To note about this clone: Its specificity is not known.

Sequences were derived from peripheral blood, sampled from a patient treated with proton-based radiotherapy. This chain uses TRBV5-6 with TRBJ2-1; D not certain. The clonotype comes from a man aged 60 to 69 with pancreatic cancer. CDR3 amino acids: CASSLDQRAYNEQFF. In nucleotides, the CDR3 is TGTGCCAGCAGCTTGGACCAACGGGCCTACAATGAGCAGTTCTTC.